This note documents a single T cell receptor (beta chain) sequence. This sample was included in a study of cytomegalovirus exposure and HLA in healthy donors. The CDR3 consists of 15 residues. Germline CDR1 and CDR2: SNHLY and FYNNEI. J lost 4 bases, V lost 1 base, and 4 bases had no gene match. The PCR made use of 60 Vbeta and 13 Jbeta primers. Sequenced by immunoSEQ multiplex PCR; TCRdb stores in-frame clones only, minus some. The sample lists around 170,000 clones, about three quarters seen once, with approximately 3.4% in the top ten. The material sequenced was PBMCs. The clonotype was recovered from a woman between 50 and 59 years old in good health and CMV-seropositive. The V and J genes are TRBV2 and TRBJ1-2; 9 bases align to TRBD1. The DNA for the CDR3 is TGTGCCAGCAGTGAAGGGGACAGGGCGGGCTATGGCTACACCTTC. Encoded protein: CASSEGDRAGYGYTF. Drawing the rest from reference TRBV2 and TRBJ1-2, the complete variable domain is EPEVTQTPSHQVTQMGQEVILRCVPISNHLYFYWYRQILGQKVEFLVSFYNNEISEKSEIFDDQFSVERPDGSNFTLKIRSTKLEDSAMYFCASSEGDRAGYGYTFGSGTRLTVV.